The source of this TCR beta chain is a study of cytomegalovirus exposure and HLA in healthy donors. Comment on this clone: What it binds is not known.

Use of 60 Vbeta and 13 Jbeta primers characterized the PCR. Here immunoSEQ multiplex PCR was the method, and the copy in TCRdb shows in-frame clones only, minus some. The sample holds about 140,000 clones, approximately 80% seen once. The study, taken as a whole, reports: Later analysis identified a missense DCLRE1C variant that was linked to TCR beta V- and J-gene trimming. Using the classifier, cytomegalovirus status was reportedly diagnosed with high specificity and sensitivity.

Regarding donors, all were healthy bone marrow donors. Each donor was nominally healthy when sampled (though unrecorded immune exposures were likely). What was sequenced was PBMCs. The sequence was collected from a woman in her 40s in good health and CMV-seronegative.

The CDR3 DNA reads TGCGCCAGCAGTGTCGCGGGGAACACTGAAGCTTTCTTT. The encoded protein is CASSVAGNTEAFF. The chain links TRBV10-1 to TRBJ1-1; D gene uncertain. The CDR3 loop spans 13 amino acids. The V gene lost 4 bases and the J gene lost 1 base, with 7 bases spanning the gap. Germline V lookup: CDR1 WNHNN, CDR2 SYGVQD (reference sequence).